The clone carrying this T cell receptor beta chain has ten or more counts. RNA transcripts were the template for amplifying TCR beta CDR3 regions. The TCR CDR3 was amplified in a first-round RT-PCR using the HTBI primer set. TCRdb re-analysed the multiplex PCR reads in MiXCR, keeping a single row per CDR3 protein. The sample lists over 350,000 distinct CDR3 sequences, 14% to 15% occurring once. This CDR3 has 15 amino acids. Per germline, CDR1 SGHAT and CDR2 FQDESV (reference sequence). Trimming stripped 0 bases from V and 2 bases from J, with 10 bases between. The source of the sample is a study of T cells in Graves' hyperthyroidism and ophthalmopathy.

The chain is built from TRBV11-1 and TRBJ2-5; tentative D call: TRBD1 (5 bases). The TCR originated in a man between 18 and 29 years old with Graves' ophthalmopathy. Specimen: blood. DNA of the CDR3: TGTGCCAGCAGCTTAGCAAGACAGTATCAAGAGACCCAGTACTTC. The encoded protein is CASSLARQYQETQYF.